The 16 T cell receptor beta chains presented below share a single source sample, sequenced in a study of PD-L1 blockade in urothelial cancer. Assay: immunoSEQ multiplex PCR; the TCRdb copy retains only in-frame clones and omits some. The repertoire holds 50,000 to 65,000 clones, with 84% as singletons. The specimen comprised PBMCs, sampled around atezolizumab (anti-PD-L1) treatment. These receptors were collected from a man aged 40-49 years with urothelial cancer.

The table lists this clone with a few counts. V gene TRBV30 combines with J gene TRBJ1-1; D is unclear. Germline V gene data show CDR1 as GTSNPN and CDR2 as SVGIG (reference sequence). V dropped 0 bases and J dropped 5 bases, with 25 bases sitting between them. The CDR3 has 18 amino acids. CDR3 region: CAWSVYRSTPNSPTEAFF. CDR3 DNA: TGTGCCTGGAGTGTCTACCGGAGTACCCCTAACTCGCCGACTGAAGCTTTCTTT.

The gene calls are TRBV2 and TRBJ2-4; D perhaps matches TRBD2 (5 bases). From germline, CDR1 is SNHLY and CDR2 FYNNEI. CDR3 size: 12 residues. Trimming pared 8 bases from V and 5 bases from J, leaving 10 bases between. CDR3 amino acids: CASGESENIQYF. CDR3 coding DNA: TGTGCCAGCGGGGAGAGCGAAAACATTCAGTACTTC.

This clone was counted between two and nine times. CDR3 sequence reads: CASSAEQPSEQYF. For the CDR3, the DNA is TGTGCCAGCAGTGCTGAACAACCCAGCGAGCAGTACTTC. The rearrangement links TRBV2 to TRBJ2-7; unclear D gene. Trimming stripped 4 bases from V and 6 bases from J, with 13 bases between. The CDR3 has 13 amino acids. CDR1 and CDR2 from the germline V gene are SNHLY and FYNNEI.

This chain uses TRBV5-1 with TRBJ2-1; 15 positions agree with TRBD2. V trimming: 5 bases; J trimming: 1 base; junction bases outside the gene matches: 7. Germline lookup yields CDR1 SGHRS and CDR2 YFSETQ. This CDR3 is built from 18 residues. The CDR3 DNA is TGCGCCAGCAGTTCCGGACTAGCGGGAGGGCGGTCCTACAATGAGCAGTTCTTC. This encodes CASSSGLAGGRSYNEQFF.

V usage is TRBV29-1 and J usage is TRBJ2-5; D perhaps matches TRBD2 (7 bases). CDR3 length: 12 amino acids. Germline CDR1 is SQVTM and CDR2 is ANQGSEA. The DNA of the CDR3 is TGCAGTGGGGGCGGGAGCGGGAAGACCCAGTACTTC. Translated, it gives CSGGGSGKTQYF.

The rearrangement joins TRBV7-9 to TRBJ2-1; possible D gene TRBD2, 5 bases. CDR1 is SEHNR and CDR2 is FQNEAQ in the germline V gene (reference sequence). The CDR3 contains 13 residues. V lost 8 bases, J lost 10 bases, and 18 bases lay in between. This CDR3 reads CASLEASYSEQFF. In DNA, the CDR3 is TGTGCCAGCTTGGAGGCTAGCTACTCCGAGCAGTTCTTC. The whole variable domain, remainder taken from reference TRBV7-9 and TRBJ2-1, is DTGVSQNPRHKITKRGQNVTFRCDPISEHNRLYWYRQTLGQGPEFLTYFQNEAQLEKSRLLSDRFSAERPKGSFSTLEIQRTEQGDSAMYLCASLEASYSEQFFGPGTRLTVL.

This clone appeared once. The chain uses TRBV19 and TRBJ2-7; 7 bases agree with TRBD1. The CDR3 contains 16 residues. The V segment lost 5 bases and the J segment 6 bases; nucleotides outside the gene matches: 16. CDR1 is LNHDA and CDR2 is SQIVND in the germline V gene (reference sequence). The CDR3 here is CASSGGMRTGVAEQYF. CDR3 DNA: TGTGCCAGTAGTGGGGGTATGAGGACAGGCGTCGCCGAGCAGTACTTC.

This rearrangement joins TRBV18 to TRBJ2-1; TRBD2 matches 10 bases. V was clipped by 1 base and J by 4 bases; unmatched bases: 4. This CDR3 comprises 16 residues. Germline V lookup: CDR1 KGHSH, CDR2 LQKENI. The CDR3, as DNA: TGTGCCAGCTCACCACGTACTAGCGGGACTTACAATGAGCAGTTCTTC. It codes for CASSPRTSGTYNEQFF.

This chain links TRBV28 with TRBJ2-7; D perhaps matches TRBD2 (7 bases). V gave up 5 bases and J gave up 4 bases, with 21 bases separating them. CDR3 length: 16 amino acids. Per germline, CDR1 MDHEN and CDR2 SYDVKM. CDR3 DNA sequence: TGTGCCAGCAGTCGGGGGGCGGGGCAAGCTGGGTACGAGCAGTACTTC. It yields the protein CASSRGAGQAGYEQYF.

This clone was observed a single time. The chain links TRBV2 to TRBJ1-1; D is unclear. Germline lookup yields CDR1 SNHLY and CDR2 FYNNEI. The CDR3 consists of 12 residues. Trimming took off 11 bases at V and 0 bases at J, with 10 bases between the two ends. CDR3 sequence: CAGRAVNTEAFF. CDR3 nucleotides: TGTGCCGGGCGGGCGGTGAACACTGAAGCTTTCTTT.

The chain joins TRBV29-1 to TRBJ2-4, with D possibly matching TRBD1 (5 bases). Germline V gene lookup returns CDR1 SQVTM and CDR2 ANQGSEA. Trimming left V 3 bases short and J 7 bases short, with 13 bases between. The CDR3 contains 13 residues. As DNA, the CDR3 is TGCAGCGTTGAGGACCTCAGGGCGAACATTCAGTACTTC. It codes for CSVEDLRANIQYF.

V gene TRBV4-1 combines with J gene TRBJ2-7; 13 bases line up with TRBD2. Germline CDR1 is MGHRA and CDR2 is YSYEKL. Trimming removed 4 bases from V and 3 bases from J; junction bases left unmatched: 3. This CDR3 contains 15 residues. CDR3 coding DNA: TGCGCCAGCAGCCCTAGGACTAGCGGGAGCTACGAGCAGTACTTC. Translating gives CASSPRTSGSYEQYF.

The genes are TRBV30 and TRBJ2-3, with 10 nucleotides matching TRBD2. CDR1 and CDR2 from the germline V gene are GTSNPN and SVGIG (reference sequence). The CDR3 length is 17 residues. Trimming at V came to 4 bases and at J to 0 bases, leaving 10 bases not matched to a gene. The CDR3 region has the DNA TGTGCCTGGAAACCGGGACTAGCGCTGTTTAGCACAGATACGCAGTATTTT. Protein sequence: CAWKPGLALFSTDTQYF.

The rearrangement joins TRBV11-1 to TRBJ2-1; TRBD2 matches at 11 bases. Trimming removed 4 bases from V and 7 bases from J; junction bases left unmatched: 6. The CDR3 is 15 residues long. Looked up from germline, CDR1 is SGHAT and CDR2 is FQDESV (reference sequence). CDR3 DNA sequence: TGTGCCAGCAGCTACGGACTAGCGGGTAAAAATGAGCAGTTCTTC. Amino acids: CASSYGLAGKNEQFF.

This chain uses TRBV30 with TRBJ1-2; a weak D match, TRBD1 (6 bases). This CDR3 comprises 18 residues. V lost 0 bases to trimming and J lost 0 bases, with 20 bases between them. Germline V CDR1 and CDR2: GTSNPN, SVGIG (reference sequence). The CDR3 sequence: CAWSVRGSGGPTNYGYTF. The CDR3 bases are TGTGCCTGGAGTGTACGGGGGTCCGGGGGGCCCACTAACTATGGCTACACCTTC.

This sequence joins TRBV28 and TRBJ1-4, with unresolved D. The CDR3 covers 15 residues. Trimming pared 3 bases from V and 7 bases from J, leaving 15 bases between. CDR1 and CDR2 (germline): MDHEN, SYDVKM. The CDR3 sequence is CASSFWRTEGEKLFF. CDR3 in DNA: TGTGCCAGCAGTTTCTGGAGGACCGAGGGTGAAAAACTGTTTTTT.